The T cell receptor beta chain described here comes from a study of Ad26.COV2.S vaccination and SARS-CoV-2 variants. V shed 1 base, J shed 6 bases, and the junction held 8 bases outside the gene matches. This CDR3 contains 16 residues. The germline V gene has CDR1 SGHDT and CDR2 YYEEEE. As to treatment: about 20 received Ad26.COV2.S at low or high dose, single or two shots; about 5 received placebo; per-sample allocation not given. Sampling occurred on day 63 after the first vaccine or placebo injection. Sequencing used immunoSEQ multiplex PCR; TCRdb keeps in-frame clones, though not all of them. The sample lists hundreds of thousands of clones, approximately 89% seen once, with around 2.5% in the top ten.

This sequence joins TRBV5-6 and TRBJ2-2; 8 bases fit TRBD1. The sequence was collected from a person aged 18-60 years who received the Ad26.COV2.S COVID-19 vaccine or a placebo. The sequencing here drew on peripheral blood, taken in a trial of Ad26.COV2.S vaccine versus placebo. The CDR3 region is CASSLPGTGASGELFF. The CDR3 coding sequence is TGTGCCAGCAGCTTGCCCGGGACAGGAGCCTCCGGGGAGCTGTTTTTT.